This TCR beta chain was retrieved from a study of CD8 T cells in Susac syndrome. Germline CDR1 is KGHDR and CDR2 is SFDVKD. CDR3 length equals 16 residues. V was pared by 3 bases and J by 10 bases, with 12 bases of the junction left unmatched. After extraction with the RNeasy kit, roughly 0.45 to 1 ug of the RNA was reverse transcribed using random hexamers. Each CDR3 protein is one row after TCRdb ran MiXCR on the immunoSEQ multiplex PCR reads. The data contain some 240,000 distinct CDR3 sequences, roughly 95% of them singletons. The diagnostic criteria were recently defined, and patients with Susac syndrome met them for definite or probable disease.

The TCR was taken from a human donor with Susac syndrome. The chain uses TRBV24-1 and TRBJ2-1; 9 positions agree with TRBD1. Input material: CD4+ T cells from PBMCs. CDR3 amino acids: CATSDPLLQGAGEQFF. For the CDR3, the DNA is TGTGCCACCAGTGATCCTCTCCTACAGGGGGCAGGGGAGCAGTTCTTC.